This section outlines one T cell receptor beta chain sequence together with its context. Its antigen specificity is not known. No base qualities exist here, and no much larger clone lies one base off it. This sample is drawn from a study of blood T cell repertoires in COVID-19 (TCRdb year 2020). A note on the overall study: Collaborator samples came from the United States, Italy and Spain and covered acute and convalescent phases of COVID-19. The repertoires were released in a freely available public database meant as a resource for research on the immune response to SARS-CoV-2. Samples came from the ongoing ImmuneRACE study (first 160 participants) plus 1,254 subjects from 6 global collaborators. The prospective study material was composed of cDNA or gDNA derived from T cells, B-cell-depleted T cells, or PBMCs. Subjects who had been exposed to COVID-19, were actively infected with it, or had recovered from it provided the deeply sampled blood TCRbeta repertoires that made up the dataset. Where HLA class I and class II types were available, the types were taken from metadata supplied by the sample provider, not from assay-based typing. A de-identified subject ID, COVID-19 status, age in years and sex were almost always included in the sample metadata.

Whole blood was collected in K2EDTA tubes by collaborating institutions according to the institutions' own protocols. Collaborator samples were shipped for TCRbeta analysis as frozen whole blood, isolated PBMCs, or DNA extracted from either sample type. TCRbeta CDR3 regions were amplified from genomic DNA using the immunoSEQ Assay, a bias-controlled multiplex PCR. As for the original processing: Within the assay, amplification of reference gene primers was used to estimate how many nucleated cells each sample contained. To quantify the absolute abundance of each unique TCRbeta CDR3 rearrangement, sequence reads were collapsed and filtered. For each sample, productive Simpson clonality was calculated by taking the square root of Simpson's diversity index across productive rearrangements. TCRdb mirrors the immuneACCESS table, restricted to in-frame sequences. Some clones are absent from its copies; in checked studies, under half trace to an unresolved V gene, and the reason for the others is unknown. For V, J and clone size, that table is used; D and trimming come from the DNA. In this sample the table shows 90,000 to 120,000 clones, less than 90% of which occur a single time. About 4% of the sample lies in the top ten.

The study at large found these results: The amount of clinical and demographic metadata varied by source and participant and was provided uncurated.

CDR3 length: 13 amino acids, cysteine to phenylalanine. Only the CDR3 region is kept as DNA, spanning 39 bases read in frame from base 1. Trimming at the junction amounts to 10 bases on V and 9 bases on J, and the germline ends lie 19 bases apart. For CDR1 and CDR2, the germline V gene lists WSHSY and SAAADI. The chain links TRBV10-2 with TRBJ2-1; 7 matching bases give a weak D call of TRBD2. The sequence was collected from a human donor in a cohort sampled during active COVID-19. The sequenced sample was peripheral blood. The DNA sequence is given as TGCGCCACCCGAGTGGGGGGGCGAGGTGAGCAGTTCTTC. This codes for CATRVGGRGEQFF.